What follows describes a single TCR beta chain. This entry comes from a study of blood T cell repertoires in COVID-19. Original methodology: Cell counts per sample came from amplifying reference gene primers. Here immunoSEQ multiplex PCR was the method, and the copy in TCRdb shows in-frame clones only, minus some. The V and J calls and clone size come from that table; D and trimming were worked out from the DNA. Counted here are 250,000 to 350,000 clones, 80% to 90% occurring once; the ten biggest clones make up about 5.2%. What was sequenced was PBMCs or T cells enriched from blood (not recorded which). The origin of this receptor is a woman aged 25 to 45 who had recovered from COVID-19.

The CDR3 region has the DNA TGCGCCAGCAGCCCCGCAGGGGGGATCGGTTATGGCTACACCTTC. Its protein is CASSPAGGIGYGYTF. The chain links TRBV4-3 to TRBJ1-2; TRBD1 agrees at 7 bases. Losses at the gene ends were 4 bases for V and 5 bases for J; bases not matched to a gene: 10. Germline V gene data show CDR1 as LGHNA and CDR2 as YSLEER. The CDR3 runs 15 residues.